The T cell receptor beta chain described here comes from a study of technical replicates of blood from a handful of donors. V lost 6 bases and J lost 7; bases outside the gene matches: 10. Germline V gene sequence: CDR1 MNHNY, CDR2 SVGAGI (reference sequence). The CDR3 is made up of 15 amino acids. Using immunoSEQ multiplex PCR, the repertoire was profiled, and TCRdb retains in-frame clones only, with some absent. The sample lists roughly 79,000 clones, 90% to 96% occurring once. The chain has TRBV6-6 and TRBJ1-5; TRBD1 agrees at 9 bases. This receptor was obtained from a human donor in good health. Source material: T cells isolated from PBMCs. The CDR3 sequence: CASRAGTGRTQPQHF. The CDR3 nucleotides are TGTGCCAGCAGAGCCGGGACAGGGCGTACGCAGCCCCAGCATTTT.